The rows below give T cell receptor beta chains drawn from one sample of a study of shared clonotypes between healthy human individuals. Some clones are missing from TCRdb's copy, which holds only in-frame ones; the method was immunoSEQ multiplex PCR. The sample has about 1.5 million clones, 95% to 99% seen once; the top ten hold roughly 0.4%. Sequencing was done on a sample of naive CD4+ T cells sorted from blood. These TCRs come from a young man in good health. Each CDR3 is given with its conserved first and last residue. A D gene is named only where the DNA matches it firmly. Not every row has a clone size; where given, it reads once, few, many or a size class.

v_gene: TRBV5-1; abundance: -; j_gene: TRBJ1-1; d_gene: TRBD1; CDR3aa: CASSFQTGVPEAFF; CDR3nt: TGCGCCAGCAGCTTCCAGACAGGGGTCCCTGAAGCTTTCTTT
v_gene: TRBV28; abundance: -; j_gene: TRBJ1-5; d_gene: -; CDR3aa: CASSARRGLGNQPQHF; CDR3nt: TGTGCCAGCAGCGCTCGGAGGGGTTTGGGCAATCAGCCCCAGCATTTT
v_gene: TRBV4-3; abundance: -; j_gene: TRBJ2-1; d_gene: TRBD2; CDR3aa: CASSQGGSEQFF; CDR3nt: TGCGCCAGCAGCCAGGGAGGGAGTGAGCAGTTCTTC
v_gene: TRBV15; abundance: -; j_gene: TRBJ1-5; d_gene: -; CDR3aa: CATSRGGQNQPQHF; CDR3nt: TGTGCCACCAGCAGGGGCGGACAGAATCAGCCCCAGCATTTT
v_gene: TRBV11-2; abundance: -; j_gene: TRBJ2-5; d_gene: TRBD1; CDR3aa: CASSLKQGSQETQYF; CDR3nt: TGTGCCAGCAGCTTGAAACAGGGGTCCCAAGAGACCCAGTACTTC
v_gene: TRBV2; abundance: -; j_gene: TRBJ2-1; d_gene: TRBD2; CDR3aa: CASRLLAGANEQFF; CDR3nt: TGTGCCAGCAGATTACTAGCGGGAGCGAATGAGCAGTTCTTC
v_gene: TRBV9; abundance: -; j_gene: TRBJ2-3; d_gene: TRBD2; CDR3aa: CASSLTSGRPDTQYF; CDR3nt: TGTGCCAGCAGCCTCACTAGCGGGAGACCAGATACGCAGTATTTT
v_gene: TRBV29-1; abundance: -; j_gene: TRBJ2-7; d_gene: -; CDR3aa: CSVALGTYEQYF; CDR3nt: TGCAGCGTTGCCCTAGGTACCTACGAGCAGTACTTC
v_gene: TRBV2; abundance: -; j_gene: TRBJ2-7; d_gene: -; CDR3aa: CASSEAHREQYF; CDR3nt: TGTGCCAGCAGTGAAGCTCATCGGGAGCAGTACTTC
v_gene: TRBV19; abundance: -; j_gene: TRBJ2-7; d_gene: TRBD1; CDR3aa: CASSAKGTALYEQYF; CDR3nt: TGTGCCAGTAGTGCGAAGGGGACAGCCCTCTACGAGCAGTACTTC
v_gene: TRBV6-5; abundance: once; j_gene: TRBJ2-7; d_gene: TRBD2; CDR3aa: CASSYSGRLGYEQYF; CDR3nt: TGTGCCAGCAGTTATAGCGGGAGGTTGGGCTACGAGCAGTACTTC
v_gene: TRBV9; abundance: -; j_gene: TRBJ2-5; d_gene: TRBD1; CDR3aa: CASSVDRGLETQYF; CDR3nt: TGTGCCAGCAGCGTAGATAGGGGGCTGGAGACCCAGTACTTC
v_gene: TRBV9; abundance: -; j_gene: TRBJ1-1; d_gene: -; CDR3aa: CASSVDRQPSEAFF; CDR3nt: TGTGCCAGCAGCGTAGATCGGCAGCCGAGTGAAGCTTTCTTT
v_gene: TRBV7-2; abundance: -; j_gene: TRBJ1-2; d_gene: -; CDR3aa: CASSFARAGYTF; CDR3nt: TGTGCCAGCAGCTTTGCGAGGGCCGGCTACACCTTC
v_gene: TRBV15; abundance: -; j_gene: TRBJ2-1; d_gene: -; CDR3aa: CATSRDNSYNEQFF; CDR3nt: TGTGCCACCAGCAGAGATAACTCCTACAATGAGCAGTTCTTC
v_gene: TRBV27; abundance: -; j_gene: TRBJ2-7; d_gene: -; CDR3aa: CASSFRGKTYEQYF; CDR3nt: TGTGCCAGCAGTTTCCGCGGGAAAACCTACGAGCAGTACTTC
v_gene: TRBV5-1; abundance: -; j_gene: TRBJ2-7; d_gene: -; CDR3aa: CASSPVERYEQYF; CDR3nt: TGCGCCAGCAGCCCCGTTGAGAGGTACGAGCAGTACTTC
v_gene: TRBV5-4; abundance: -; j_gene: TRBJ2-7; d_gene: -; CDR3aa: CASSPSGRGGGSYEQYF; CDR3nt: TGTGCCAGCAGCCCGTCGGGTAGGGGGGGCGGCTCCTACGAGCAGTACTTC
v_gene: TRBV7-6; abundance: -; j_gene: TRBJ1-5; d_gene: -; CDR3aa: CASSLSQGQGQPQHF; CDR3nt: TGTGCCAGCAGCTTAAGTCAGGGGCAGGGTCAGCCCCAGCATTTT
v_gene: TRBV18; abundance: -; j_gene: TRBJ2-3; d_gene: TRBD2; CDR3aa: CASSAGVWSDTQYF; CDR3nt: TGTGCCAGCTCAGCGGGAGTATGGTCGGATACGCAGTATTTT
v_gene: TRBV7-2; abundance: -; j_gene: TRBJ2-2; d_gene: -; CDR3aa: CASSFPFTGELFF; CDR3nt: TGTGCCAGCAGCTTTCCCTTCACCGGGGAGCTGTTTTTT
v_gene: TRBV7-3; abundance: -; j_gene: TRBJ2-7; d_gene: -; CDR3aa: CASSLSPGMGEQYF; CDR3nt: TGTGCCAGCAGCTTAAGTCCAGGGATGGGCGAGCAGTACTTC
v_gene: TRBV5-4; abundance: -; j_gene: TRBJ2-3; d_gene: TRBD2; CDR3aa: CASRGTSGPTDTQYF; CDR3nt: TGTGCCAGCAGAGGGACTAGCGGCCCCACAGATACGCAGTATTTT
v_gene: TRBV5-1; abundance: -; j_gene: TRBJ2-5; d_gene: -; CDR3aa: CASSSQVGAVETQYF; CDR3nt: TGCGCCAGCAGCTCCCAAGTAGGGGCAGTGGAGACCCAGTACTTC
v_gene: TRBV6-5; abundance: -; j_gene: TRBJ1-1; d_gene: -; CDR3aa: CATSRAPTMNTEAFF; CDR3nt: TGTGCGACCTCAAGGGCCCCCACCATGAACACTGAAGCTTTCTTT
v_gene: TRBV4-1; abundance: -; j_gene: TRBJ2-2; d_gene: -; CDR3aa: CASSQEPTNTGELFF; CDR3nt: TGCGCCAGCAGCCAAGAGCCAACGAACACCGGGGAGCTGTTTTTT
v_gene: TRBV19; abundance: -; j_gene: TRBJ1-1; d_gene: TRBD1; CDR3aa: CASRAGTANTEAFF; CDR3nt: TGTGCCAGTAGGGCCGGGACAGCGAACACTGAAGCTTTCTTT
v_gene: TRBV7-2; abundance: -; j_gene: TRBJ1-2; d_gene: TRBD1; CDR3aa: CASSLKMTGAHYGYTF; CDR3nt: TGTGCCAGCAGCTTAAAAATGACAGGGGCGCACTATGGCTACACCTTC
v_gene: TRBV6-6; abundance: -; j_gene: TRBJ1-2; d_gene: TRBD1; CDR3aa: CASSRQGFGYTF; CDR3nt: TGTGCCAGCAGCCGACAGGGGTTTGGCTACACCTTC
v_gene: TRBV9; abundance: -; j_gene: TRBJ2-3; d_gene: -; CDR3aa: CASSELNSDTQYF; CDR3nt: TGTGCCAGCAGCGAACTAAATAGCGATACGCAGTATTTT
v_gene: TRBV5-6; abundance: -; j_gene: TRBJ1-2; d_gene: -; CDR3aa: CASSLAGPNYGYTF; CDR3nt: TGTGCCAGCAGCTTGGCGGGTCCTAACTATGGCTACACCTTC
v_gene: TRBV11-2; abundance: -; j_gene: TRBJ2-7; d_gene: -; CDR3aa: CASSLEQGPTYEQYF; CDR3nt: TGTGCCAGCAGCTTAGAGCAGGGGCCAACCTACGAGCAGTACTTC
v_gene: TRBV7-9; abundance: -; j_gene: TRBJ2-3; d_gene: TRBD2; CDR3aa: CASSSLAGRSTDTQYF; CDR3nt: TGTGCCAGCAGCTCCTTAGCGGGGCGAAGCACAGATACGCAGTATTTT
v_gene: TRBV27; abundance: -; j_gene: TRBJ2-3; d_gene: TRBD2; CDR3aa: CASSLWVGRGTDTQYF; CDR3nt: TGTGCCAGCAGTTTATGGGTCGGGAGGGGAACAGATACGCAGTATTTT
v_gene: TRBV6-5; abundance: -; j_gene: TRBJ2-2; d_gene: -; CDR3aa: CASSYSMWGQTGELFF; CDR3nt: TGTGCCAGCAGTTACTCGATGTGGGGGCAGACCGGGGAGCTGTTTTTT
v_gene: TRBV6-6; abundance: once; j_gene: TRBJ2-4; d_gene: -; CDR3aa: CASSPWIQLAKNIQYF; CDR3nt: TGTGCCAGCAGCCCTTGGATCCAATTAGCCAAAAACATTCAGTACTTC
v_gene: TRBV7-2; abundance: -; j_gene: TRBJ1-1; d_gene: -; CDR3aa: CASSKAGTLTAEAFF; CDR3nt: TGTGCCAGCAGCAAAGCCGGGACATTGACCGCTGAAGCTTTCTTT
v_gene: TRBV28; abundance: -; j_gene: TRBJ1-5; d_gene: -; CDR3aa: CASTLPLGGNQPQHF; CDR3nt: TGTGCCAGCACCCTCCCGTTGGGTGGCAATCAGCCCCAGCATTTT
v_gene: TRBV6-5; abundance: -; j_gene: TRBJ2-3; d_gene: -; CDR3aa: CASSWTPKATDTQYF; CDR3nt: TGTGCCAGCAGTTGGACCCCGAAGGCGACAGATACGCAGTATTTT
v_gene: TRBV5-6; abundance: -; j_gene: TRBJ2-5; d_gene: TRBD1; CDR3aa: CASSERTGTVNFETQYF; CDR3nt: TGTGCCAGCAGCGAACGGACAGGGACCGTAAATTTCGAGACCCAGTACTTC
v_gene: TRBV6-1; abundance: -; j_gene: TRBJ2-1; d_gene: TRBD2; CDR3aa: CATRTSGLLNEQFF; CDR3nt: TGTGCCACACGGACTAGCGGCCTACTCAATGAGCAGTTCTTC
v_gene: TRBV2; abundance: -; j_gene: TRBJ2-7; d_gene: TRBD2; CDR3aa: CASNRLGLASYEQYF; CDR3nt: TGTGCCAGCAATAGGTTGGGACTAGCCTCCTACGAGCAGTACTTC
v_gene: TRBV5-1; abundance: once; j_gene: TRBJ1-2; d_gene: -; CDR3aa: CASSVTVNYGYTF; CDR3nt: TGCGCCAGCAGCGTGACAGTTAACTATGGCTACACCTTC
v_gene: TRBV11-2; abundance: -; j_gene: TRBJ2-2; d_gene: -; CDR3aa: CASRTLRGRGTGELFF; CDR3nt: TGTGCCAGCAGAACATTACGGGGGCGCGGCACCGGGGAGCTGTTTTTT
v_gene: TRBV9; abundance: -; j_gene: TRBJ1-2; d_gene: TRBD1; CDR3aa: CASRGGQRFNYGYTF; CDR3nt: TGTGCCAGCAGGGGGGGACAGCGATTTAACTATGGCTACACCTTC
v_gene: TRBV28; abundance: -; j_gene: TRBJ1-1; d_gene: -; CDR3aa: CASSSPVKNTEAFF; CDR3nt: TGTGCCAGCAGTTCCCCGGTTAAGAACACTGAAGCTTTCTTT
v_gene: TRBV5-1; abundance: -; j_gene: TRBJ2-3; d_gene: -; CDR3aa: CASSSRGDTQYF; CDR3nt: TGCGCCAGCAGCTCCCGGGGGGATACGCAGTATTTT
v_gene: TRBV6-1; abundance: -; j_gene: TRBJ1-1; d_gene: -; CDR3aa: CASRGTVQGTEAFF; CDR3nt: TGTGCCAGCAGAGGGACGGTCCAGGGCACTGAAGCTTTCTTT
v_gene: TRBV7-2; abundance: -; j_gene: TRBJ2-1; d_gene: TRBD2; CDR3aa: CASSFLGLAGGPGYNEQFF; CDR3nt: TGTGCCAGCAGCTTCCTGGGACTAGCGGGAGGGCCAGGGTACAATGAGCAGTTCTTC
v_gene: TRBV9; abundance: -; j_gene: TRBJ1-1; d_gene: -; CDR3aa: CASSVTANTEAFF; CDR3nt: TGTGCCAGCAGCGTAACGGCCAACACTGAAGCTTTCTTT
v_gene: TRBV20-1; abundance: -; j_gene: TRBJ2-5; d_gene: -; CDR3aa: CSNSYQETQYF; CDR3nt: TGCAGTAACAGTTACCAAGAGACCCAGTACTTC
v_gene: TRBV10-3; abundance: once; j_gene: TRBJ2-7; d_gene: TRBD2; CDR3aa: CAISESLAGSANEQYF; CDR3nt: TGTGCCATCAGCGAGTCGCTAGCGGGGTCAGCGAACGAGCAGTACTTC
v_gene: TRBV29-1; abundance: -; j_gene: TRBJ2-5; d_gene: -; CDR3aa: CSVGRFSKTQYF; CDR3nt: TGCAGCGTTGGGAGGTTCTCGAAGACCCAGTACTTC
v_gene: TRBV25-1; abundance: -; j_gene: TRBJ2-7; d_gene: -; CDR3aa: CASSPDNYEQYF; CDR3nt: TGTGCCAGCAGTCCGGACAACTACGAGCAGTACTTC